This T cell receptor beta chain derives from a study of cytomegalovirus exposure and HLA in healthy donors (dated by TCRdb to 2016 to 2017). The study in broad terms: According to an earlier analysis of a few hundred of the donors, about 179 million T cells yielded some 110 million unique TCR beta sequences and about 300 Gb of sequence data. An early release that covered some 640 HLA-typed donors contained approximately 320 gigabases of sequencing data and 75 million to 100 million unique TCR sequences. Among the roughly 390 genotyped donors, approximately 76% belonged to the genetic ancestry cluster associated with self-reported Caucasian donors. The aim of the study was to test whether cataloging public T cell receptors could identify signatures of past pathogen exposure. The study used immunosequencing to profile the T cell repertoires of 666 subjects and linked those repertoires to cytomegalovirus serostatus. Along with the 666-subject first cohort, a separate validation cohort of about 110 different subjects was used. To predict cytomegalovirus infection status, the study combined high-throughput TCR immunosequencing, statistical association of individual TCRs with disease status, and machine learning. In a later analysis, previously published TCR beta repertoires from hundreds of donors were re-analyzed and high-resolution HLA genotyping was added so that TCR occurrence patterns could be studied. In the later analysis, no new phenotypic data were used to find candidate immune exposures; instead, reliance was placed on TCR beta sequences and their occurrence across donors. To decide whether each TCR beta V gene segment behaved as functional or pseudogenic, an earlier analysis of fewer than 750 of the donors relied on high-throughput TCR beta sequencing. Donor age, sex, ethnicity and CMV serostatus were collected together with the repertoire data. A later genetic analysis used genome-wide SNP genotypes for about three fifths of the 666 donors, treating that subset as a discovery cohort. All discovery cohort repertoires had been generated using a single sequencing platform. HLA typing included class I and class II loci at four-digit resolution. The number of typed donors differed by locus: about 620-630 for A, B, C, DRB1 and DQB1; 522 for DQA1; roughly 600 for DPA1; and around 450 for DPB1. Four to six DR-DQ haplotypes were handled as single units for association and clustering, since linkage in the cohort was strong. Across 398 genotyped donors of the cohort, an average of about 250,000 unique TCR beta nucleotide sequences per donor were sequenced, and 15% to 20% of those sequences were non-productive. Results and caveats for the whole study, not just this receptor: In vitro tests confirmed that a few of the cytomegalovirus-associated TCR beta chains recognize cytomegalovirus antigens. According to a later analysis, parvovirus B19, influenza, CMV and Epstein-Barr virus appeared linked to several top co-occurrence clusters. Roughly uniform sequencing depth across donors was assumed in presence/absence analyses, although this assumption may not hold. Strong co-occurrence of HLA alleles, especially DR and DQ, made assigning TCR associations to individual alleles difficult. A cluster of highly shared sequence variants was judged likely to be a technical artifact of the sequencing pipeline. A further reported finding was that TCR beta sequences accurately predicted the HLA-A and HLA-B alleles for most subjects in the first cohort. In a later analysis, the rate of TCR association differed among HLA loci, with DRB1 alleles having the most associated TCRs and HLA-C alleles having the fewest. V-gene and J-gene trimming of TCR beta chains was associated with a missense DCLRE1C variant in a later genetic analysis, and the association was replicated in an independent cohort. Immune exposure information for the cohort was limited to CMV serostatus. Correlated functional status among segregating V segments might reflect linkage disequilibrium, but an unknown experimental factor could not be ruled out. The cohort was sequenced for TCR beta chains only, and without alpha or paired-chain data the features that could be detected were limited. At a false discovery rate of 0.05, a later analysis linked 15,000 to 20,000 TCR beta sequences to specific HLA alleles. The authors suggested that the approach could potentially be extended to other disease states and immunological phenotypes. The classifier was reported to diagnose cytomegalovirus status with high specificity and sensitivity in both the original and validation cohorts. In an earlier analysis of roughly 500 of the donors, most TCR beta V segments appeared in productive rearrangements about 87% or about 30% of the time, broadly matching IMGT annotations. A later genetic analysis reported fewer N-insertions in productive TCRs among donors in an Asian-associated ancestry cluster than the roughly 650-donor mean. Compared with equally common non-associated chains, HLA-associated TCR beta chains in a later analysis were more clonally expanded and had lower generation probabilities. The 87-base-pair reads could not distinguish some IMGT-functional V segments, including TRBV6-2 and TRBV6-3, so those segments were excluded. Because HLA typing was unavailable for some donors at each locus, only the typed subset was used in association tests. According to a later analysis, most CMV-associated TCR beta chains appeared to be HLA-restricted, and the HLA associations seemed to be driven largely by CMV exposure. Because counts were too low, about 18 rarely observed V segments, including chromosome 9 orphons, were excluded from the earlier analysis of around 590 of the donors. A total of fewer than 200 TCR beta chains were listed by the study as associated with cytomegalovirus. Most TCR sequences were observed very rarely across donors, whereas some public TCRs were present in many individuals.

The cohort consisted of hundreds of healthy bone marrow donors. Cohort members were all nominally healthy when sampled, although unrecorded immune exposures were likely present. The donor tested CMV seronegative, placing the donor among the approximately 360 seronegative members of the cohort. Every donor gave a peripheral blood sample, and the peripheral blood mononuclear cells from that sample were used for TCR beta sequencing. Genomic DNA was extracted from the blood cell samples with the Qiagen DNeasy Blood Extraction Kit. The method was the immunoSEQ multiplex PCR assay. The multiplex PCR relied on a mix of 60 forward primers for TCR Vbeta segments and 13 reverse primers for TCR Jbeta segments. The CDR3 region of rearranged TCR beta genes was amplified from genomic DNA by a multiplex PCR assay. The amplified TCR beta libraries were sequenced on the Illumina HiSeq System as 87-base-pair reads. The study's own analysis went as follows. In a later analysis, tens of millions of unique TCR beta chains were counted across the 500 to 700 repertoires, and roughly 10 million of these chains were shared by at least two donors. Raw reads were error-corrected and collapsed into unique sequences by a nearest-neighbor algorithm in which closely related sequences were merged to remove PCR and sequencing errors. Alignment of CDR3 sequences to IMGT reference sequences was used to assign V, D and J gene segments. For a sequence to be retained, a match of at least six nucleotides was required to both a V gene segment and a J gene segment. Rearrangements were classified as productive when the CDR3 lacked stop codons and remained in frame with V and J, and all other rearrangements were classified as non-productive. Following IMGT convention, CDR3 was defined as the stretch from the second conserved V-encoded cysteine to the conserved J-encoded phenylalanine. The earlier analysis of about 590 of the donors excluded sequences that lacked an unambiguous match to a single V gene segment. In an earlier analysis of 450 to 700 of the donors, V segments were called functional above 56.7% productive rearrangements and were called segregating when the between-donor standard deviation exceeded 5%. To diagnose cytomegalovirus status from the catalog of TCR beta chain sequences, a statistical classification framework was built. In a later analysis, V and J genes were assigned by comparing TCR nucleotide sequences against IMGT/GENE-DB human TR gene sequences. In a later analysis, CDR3 sequences and most-parsimonious VDJ recombination scenarios were assigned using the TCRdist pipeline. In a later analysis, each TCR beta chain was defined by its CDR3 amino acid sequence together with its V-gene family, and reads lacking a unique V-gene family were excluded. To address suspected cross-contamination and a sequencing artifact, a later analysis removed under 600 highly shared, low-generation-probability nucleotide sequences. A later analysis calculated a clonal expansion index for each public chain from normalized within-repertoire ranks of inferred template counts. In a later analysis, generation probabilities were computed using a VDJ recombination model fitted to out-of-frame rearrangements, and the results were checked against IGoR. In a later analysis, TCR-TCR, TCR-HLA and TCR-CMV co-occurrence was scored with hypergeometric tests, and a repertoire-size bias correction was applied to TCR pairs. In a later analysis, false discovery rates were estimated by permuting HLA or CMV assignments 20 times. In a later analysis, co-occurring TCRs were grouped using DBSCAN, and TCRdist sequence similarity was added for clustering within HLA-allele-positive subsets. Repertoires with fewer than 30,000 or more than 120,000 public chains were left out of co-occurrence clustering, as were a handful of repertoires with anomalous nucleotide sharing. In its TCRdb copy, this immuneACCESS table keeps in-frame sequences only and misses some clones. Where compared with another copy, unresolved V genes explain less than half of these, and the others have no known cause. For V, J and clone size, that table is used; D and trimming come from the DNA. Here the sample has around 250,000 clones; about nine tenths occur a single time. The ten largest clones represent about 1.7% of the sample.

CDR1 and CDR2 (GTSNPN, SVGIG) derive from the germline V gene (reference sequence). The CDR3 holds 15 amino acids from the cysteine to the phenylalanine. Kept here is only the CDR3 DNA, which spans 45 bases and is read in frame from base 1. For this clone: Its binding antigen is unknown. No much larger clone exists at a distance of one base, and base qualities are not known.

This TCR derives from a girl aged 2 to 9 in good health and CMV-seronegative. The sample comprised PBMCs. Rearrangement joined TRBV30 to TRBJ2-5; the D region possibly corresponds to TRBD2 (5 bases align). The J call may be mistaken, given a closer DNA end match to TRBJ2-7. The nucleotides read TGTGCCTGGAGTACCGGGAAGATCGGGTCCTACGAGCAGTACTTC. Translation gives CAWSTGKIGSYEQYF.